The rows below give T cell receptor beta chains drawn from one sample of a study of T cell responses to AZD1222 COVID-19 vaccine. The assay was immunoSEQ multiplex PCR, and TCRdb's table has in-frame clones only and misses some. The data hold approximately 150,000 clones, with about 89% observed a single time. Here the sequenced sample was peripheral blood, taken on day 0 of AZD1222 vaccination. The receptors originated from an adult in good health. Both conserved end residues are trimmed from each CDR3. A D gene is named only where the DNA matches it firmly.

D	V	CDR3
.	TRBV11-3	ASSRRIQETQY
TRBD2	TRBV7-2	ASSLRTSGRAGNTGELF
TRBD1	TRBV5-4	ASSVTGGRFYNEQF
.	TRBV4-1	ASSPQINTEAF
.	TRBV5-4	ASSLGGGNQPQH
TRBD2	TRBV5-5	ASSLRGAGAGGDTQY
.	TRBV9	ASSVGSTFGEQY
.	TRBV10-3	AISEGHPSGNTIY
TRBD2	TRBV2	ASAGTSGYNEQF
.	TRBV28	ASSYTGLDQPQH
.	TRBV5-1	ASSASLATYNEQF
.	TRBV30	AWRGDIAVGRANVLT
.	TRBV30	AWRREESGELF
TRBD1	TRBV10-3	AISFVGDRESNQPQH
.	TRBV30	AWSRAPSNQPQH
TRBD2	TRBV7-2	ASSLIGLAGSPSTDTQY
TRBD1	TRBV15	ATGTGESNYGYT
.	TRBV9	ASSEGDTNEKLF
.	TRBV5-4	ASSLEASKSYEQY
.	TRBV7-7	ASSSKVGNEQF
TRBD2	TRBV4-1	ASSQKRSNERGSITETQY
.	TRBV18	ASSQAQGQTMGGYT
TRBD1	TRBV4-2	ASSQDPRTGGASYNSPLH
.	TRBV28	ASSIGQKNTEAF
.	TRBV6-5	ASRLAISSYEQY
.	TRBV3-1/TRBV3-2	ASSQAPMEGSLDISYGYT
.	TRBV7-9	ASRGKGSGANVLT
.	TRBV6-5	ASSYAGEKLF
.	TRBV6-2/TRBV6-3	ASSQGPTDSNQPQH
.	TRBV5-6	ASRRRGGGTEAF
TRBD2	TRBV5-1	ASSERDSSYNEQF
TRBD1	TRBV30	AWSAITGGVMNTEAF
TRBD1	TRBV7-9	ASSPGTGREKLF
.	TRBV12-3/TRBV12-4	ASSLEWEPQH